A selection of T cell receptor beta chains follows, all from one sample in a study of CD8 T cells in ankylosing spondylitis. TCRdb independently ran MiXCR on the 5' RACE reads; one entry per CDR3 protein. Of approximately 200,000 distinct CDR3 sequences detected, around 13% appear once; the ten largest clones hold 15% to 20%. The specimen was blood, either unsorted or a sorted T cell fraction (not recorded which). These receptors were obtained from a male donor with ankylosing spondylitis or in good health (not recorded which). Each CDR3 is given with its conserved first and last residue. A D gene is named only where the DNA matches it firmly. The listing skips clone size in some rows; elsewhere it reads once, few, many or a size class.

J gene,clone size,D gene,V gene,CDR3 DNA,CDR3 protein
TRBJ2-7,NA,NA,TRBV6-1,TGTGCCAGCAGCGCTAGACCGACCCGGGGCTACGAGCAGTACTTC,CASSARPTRGYEQYF
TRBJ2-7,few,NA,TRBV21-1,TGTGATCCGAAAAATAACCACTACGAGCAGTACTTC,CDPKNNHYEQYF
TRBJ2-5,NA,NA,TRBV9,TGTGCCAGCAGCGTAGAATGGCAGGACCTTCAAGAGACCCAGTACTTC,CASSVEWQDLQETQYF
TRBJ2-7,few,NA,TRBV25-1,TGTGCCAGCAGTGCAGGGGAACGGGCCGAGCAGTACTTC,CASSAGERAEQYF
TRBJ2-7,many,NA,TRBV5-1,TGCGCCAGCAGCCTACCGGGCCACCCCTACGAGCAGTACTTC,CASSLPGHPYEQYF
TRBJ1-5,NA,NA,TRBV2,TGTGCCAGCAGCCCCGGGAGGTCCACTAATCAGCCCCAGCATTTT,CASSPGRSTNQPQHF
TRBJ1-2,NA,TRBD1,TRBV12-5,TGTGCTAGTGGTTTGGGACAGGGCCGGGCTGGCTACACCTTC,CASGLGQGRAGYTF
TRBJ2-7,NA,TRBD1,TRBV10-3,TGTGCCATCACCGACAGGGGAGACGAGCAGTACTTC,CAITDRGDEQYF
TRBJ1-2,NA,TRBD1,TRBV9,TGTGCCAGCAGCCGTGCAAACACAGGGGGCTTAGGGTATGGCTACACCTTC,CASSRANTGGLGYGYTF
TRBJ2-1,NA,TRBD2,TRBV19,TGTGCCAGTAGTGGCGGGAGTCGGTCCTACAATGAGCAGTTCTTC,CASSGGSRSYNEQFF
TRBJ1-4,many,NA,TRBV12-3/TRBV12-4,TGTGCCAGCAGTTCCCCATCTACTTCAAGCGGTGAAAAACTGTTTTTT,CASSSPSTSSGEKLFF
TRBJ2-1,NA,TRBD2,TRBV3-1,TGTGCCAGCAGCCACCTTAGCGGGAGTTCCTACAATGAGCAGTTCTTC,CASSHLSGSSYNEQFF
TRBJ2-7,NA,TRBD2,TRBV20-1,TGCAGTGCTAGGGCGACTAGCGGGGAGGTCGAGCAGTACTTC,CSARATSGEVEQYF
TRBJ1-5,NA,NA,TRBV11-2,TGTGCCAGCAGCTTAGATCCGGGGGACCAGCCCCAGCATTTT,CASSLDPGDQPQHF
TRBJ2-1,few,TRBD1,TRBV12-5,TGTGCTAGTGGCCCAAACCGGCCCGGGACAGGGGTTGGGGGGCTCTACAATGAGCAGTTCTTC,CASGPNRPGTGVGGLYNEQFF
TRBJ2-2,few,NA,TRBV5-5,TGTGCCAGCAGCGACAGCTTCACCGGGGAGCTGTTTTTT,CASSDSFTGELFF
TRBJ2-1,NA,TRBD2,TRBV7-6,TGTGCCAGCAGCCCCGGGACTAGCGGGAGGGGAGGGGACAATGAGCAGTTCTTC,CASSPGTSGRGGDNEQFF
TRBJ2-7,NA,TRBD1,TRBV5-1,TGCGCCAGCAGCTCCGGACAGGGGCACCACGAGCAGTACTTC,CASSSGQGHHEQYF
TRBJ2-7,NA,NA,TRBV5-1,TGCGCCAGCATGGGAGCCCCTTTATACGAGCAGTACTTC,CASMGAPLYEQYF